The 16 T cell receptor beta chains below come from one sample, sequenced in a study of identifying expanded T cells in peripheral blood. TCRdb's copy holds only in-frame clones and misses some; the assay was immunoSEQ multiplex PCR. In the table there are 100,000 to 150,000 clones, approximately 88% of which are singletons. What was sequenced was blood. These receptors all come from a person aged 18 to 69 in good health.

The chain employs TRBV19 and TRBJ2-2, with TRBD1 matching over 7 bases. This CDR3 has 16 amino acids. CDR1 LNHDA and CDR2 SQIVND come from the germline V gene (reference sequence). V gave up 6 bases and J gave up 1 base; unmatched junction bases: 8. Here the CDR3 DNA reads TGTGCCAGTAGCGGCTACGGGACAGTGAACACCGGGGAGCTGTTTTTT. This sequence encodes CASSGYGTVNTGELFF.

V and J are TRBV19 and TRBJ1-2; D ambiguous. With 4 bases removed from V and 0 bases from J, the gap between germline ends came to 9 bases. This CDR3 is 14 amino acids long. Germline V lookup: CDR1 LNHDA, CDR2 SQIVND (reference sequence). As DNA, the CDR3 is TGTGCCAGTAGTAGTATTGGGACTAACTATGGCTACACCTTC. It codes for CASSSIGTNYGYTF.

This clone was found once. V gene TRBV4-1 combines with J gene TRBJ2-2; 8 bases match TRBD1. The CDR3 consists of 15 residues. V shed 5 bases, J shed 5 bases, and the junction held 7 bases outside the gene matches. Germline CDR1 MGHRA, CDR2 YSYEKL. The CDR3 reads CASSVSGTGTGELFF. The CDR3 bases are TGCGCCAGCAGCGTATCCGGGACAGGTACCGGGGAGCTGTTTTTT.

This rearrangement joins TRBV6-5 to TRBJ1-1; D is unresolved. This CDR3 comprises 14 residues. V was clipped by 0 bases and J by 1 base, with 6 bases between them. Looked up from germline, CDR1 is MNHEY and CDR2 is SVGAGI. DNA of the CDR3: TGTGCCAGCAGTTACTCCCGGGGGAACACTGAAGCTTTCTTT. Its protein product is CASSYSRGNTEAFF.

The V call is TRBV6-5, the J call TRBJ2-7; D might be TRBD1 (6 bases). Trimming pared 0 bases from V and 4 bases from J, leaving 16 bases between. This CDR3 has 16 residues. Germline V gene lookup returns CDR1 MNHEY and CDR2 SVGAGI. CDR3 residues: CASSYSGMGASYEQYF. Written as DNA, the CDR3 is TGTGCCAGCAGTTACTCGGGGATGGGGGCATCGTACGAGCAGTACTTC.

The chain is built from TRBV2 and TRBJ2-5, with D perhaps matching TRBD1 or TRBD2 (6 bases each). The CDR3 is 13 amino acids. From germline, CDR1 is SNHLY and CDR2 FYNNEI. V was pared by 7 bases and J by 5 bases, with 14 bases between. The CDR3 DNA reads as TGTGCCAGCATGAGGGGGAGCGGGGAGACCCAGTACTTC. As protein: CASMRGSGETQYF.

J is TRBJ1-1 and V is TRBV5-1; 8 bases are a match to TRBD1. Losses at the gene ends were 8 bases for V and 0 bases for J; bases not matched to a gene: 3. The CDR3 has 13 amino acids. The germline V gene encodes CDR1 SGHRS and CDR2 YFSETQ. The CDR3: CARGTGVNTEAFF. The DNA for the CDR3 is TGCGCCAGAGGGACAGGCGTGAACACTGAAGCTTTCTTT. Looking up the rest from reference TRBV5-1 and TRBJ1-1 gives the full variable domain: KAGVTQTPRYLIKTRGQQVTLSCSPISGHRSVSWYQQTPGQGLQFLFEYFSETQRNKGNFPGRFSGRQFSNSRSEMNVSTLELGDSALYLCARGTGVNTEAFFGQGTRLTVV.

The genes are TRBV4-3 and TRBJ2-5; TRBD2 aligns across 10 bases. The J call may be mistaken, given a closer DNA end match to TRBJ2-7. Per the germline V gene, CDR1 is LGHNA and CDR2 is YSLEER. The CDR3 spans 18 residues. This chain's CDR3 is CASSPQGLAGETSYEQYF. DNA of the CDR3: TGCGCCAGCAGCCCGCAGGGGCTAGCGGGGGAGACTTCCTACGAGCAGTACTTC.

The table lists this clone with a count of one. The V and J genes are TRBV4-2 and TRBJ2-5, with 9 bases fitting TRBD1. This CDR3 spans 15 amino acids. Per germline, CDR1 LGHNA and CDR2 YNFKEQ. V was clipped by 5 bases and J by 5 bases; unmatched bases: 9. The CDR3 loop reads CASSIGQGMGETQYF. In DNA form, the CDR3 reads TGTGCCAGCAGCATCGGACAGGGGATGGGGGAGACCCAGTACTTC.

The chain carries TRBV5-6 and TRBJ2-7; weak D call: TRBD2 (5 bases). The CDR3 has 14 residues. Germline loops: CDR1 SGHDT, CDR2 YYEEEE. The ends were cut back, 4 bases at V and 2 bases at J, with 13 bases in the middle. In DNA, the CDR3 is TGTGCCAGCAGCAATCCGGGAACAACCTACGAGCAGTACTTC. Its protein product is CASSNPGTTYEQYF.

The gene calls are TRBV10-3 and TRBJ1-2; tentatively, D is TRBD1 (6 bases). Trimming took off 11 bases at V and 6 bases at J, with 19 bases between the two ends. The CDR3 sequence is 13 residues long. Germline loops: CDR1 ENHRY, CDR2 SYGVKD. As DNA, the CDR3 is TGTGCCGCCAGTGAGGGGGGTCGAAATGGCTACACCTTC. Amino acids: CAASEGGRNGYTF.

The gene calls are TRBV27 and TRBJ2-3; 10 bases align to TRBD2. V gave up 6 bases and J gave up 10 bases; unmatched junction bases: 10. CDR1 and CDR2 (germline): MNHEY, SMNVEV (reference sequence). The CDR3 sequence is 14 residues long. CDR3 region: CASSPMERGGPQYF. CDR3 DNA: TGTGCCAGCAGCCCGATGGAGCGGGGGGGTCCGCAGTATTTT.

This clone was seen just once. The rearrangement joins TRBV6-1 to TRBJ2-2, with D perhaps TRBD2 (6 bases). Germline V CDR1 and CDR2: MNHNS, SASEGT. The CDR3 has 15 amino acids. V lost 5 bases and J lost 0, with 10 bases in between. The CDR3 bases are TGTGCCAGCAGTCTGGGACTGGCGAACACCGGGGAGCTGTTTTTT. It yields the protein CASSLGLANTGELFF.

The chain couples TRBV5-4 to TRBJ2-1, with unresolved D. The germline V and J ends were trimmed by 5 bases and 1 base, with 13 bases remaining between them. CDR1 and CDR2 from the germline V gene are SGHNT and YYREEE (reference sequence). The CDR3 has 15 residues. The CDR3 bases are TGTGCCAGCAGGGCCAGCACCAATTCCTACAATGAGCAGTTCTTC. It encodes CASRASTNSYNEQFF.

The chain employs TRBV19 and TRBJ1-6; D is ambiguous. V dropped 6 bases and J dropped 8 bases, with 8 bases sitting between them. CDR1 and CDR2 (germline): LNHDA, SQIVND (reference sequence). The CDR3 loop spans 12 amino acids. The CDR3 loop is CASRSTYSPLHF. In DNA form, the CDR3 reads TGTGCCAGTAGGAGCACATATTCACCCCTCCACTTT.

This clone was seen only a few times. V and J are TRBV19 and TRBJ1-2; 8 bases fit TRBD1. Trimming took 7 bases from V and 8 from J; bases not matched to a gene: 12. The germline V gene has CDR1 LNHDA and CDR2 SQIVND (reference sequence). The CDR3 totals 14 residues. CDR3 sequence (DNA): TGTGCCAGTACGAAGGGCCAGGGGGCCGGCGGCTACACCTTC. Encoded protein: CASTKGQGAGGYTF.